This T cell receptor (beta chain) was sequenced during a study of blood T cell repertoires in COVID-19. Sequencing used immunoSEQ multiplex PCR; TCRdb keeps in-frame clones, though not all of them. The sample lists around 50,000 clones, around 90% occurring once. Germline assignment: CDR1 SNHLY and CDR2 FYNNEI. V gave up 9 bases and J gave up 5 bases; unmatched junction bases: 10. CDR3 size: 14 residues. The clonotype was recovered from a human donor in a cohort sampled during active COVID-19. The chain joins TRBV2 to TRBJ2-5, with TRBD2 identical over 9 bases. The sequenced material came from peripheral blood. As DNA, the CDR3 is TGTGCCAGGGGAGGCGGGAGGGCCAGGGAGACCCAGTACTTC. Its translation: CARGGGRARETQYF.